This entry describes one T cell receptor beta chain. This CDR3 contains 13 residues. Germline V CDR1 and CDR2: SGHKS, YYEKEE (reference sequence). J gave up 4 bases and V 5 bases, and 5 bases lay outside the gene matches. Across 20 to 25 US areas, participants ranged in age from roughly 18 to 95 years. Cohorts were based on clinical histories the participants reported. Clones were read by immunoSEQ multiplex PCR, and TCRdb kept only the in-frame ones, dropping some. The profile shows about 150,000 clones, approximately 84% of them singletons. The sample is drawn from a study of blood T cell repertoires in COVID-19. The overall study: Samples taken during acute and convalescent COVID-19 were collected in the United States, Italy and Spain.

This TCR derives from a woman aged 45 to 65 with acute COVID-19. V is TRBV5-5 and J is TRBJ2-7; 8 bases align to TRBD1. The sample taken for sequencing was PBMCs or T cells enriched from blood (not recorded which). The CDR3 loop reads CASSRQGAYEQYF. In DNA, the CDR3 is TGTGCCAGCAGTAGGCAGGGGGCTTACGAGCAGTACTTC. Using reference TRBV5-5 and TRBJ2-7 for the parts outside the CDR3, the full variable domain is DAGVTQSPTHLIKTRGQQVTLRCSPISGHKSVSWYQQVLGQGPQFIFQYYEKEERGRGNFPDRFSARQFPNYSSELNVNALLLGDSALYLCASSRQGAYEQYFGPGTRLTVT.